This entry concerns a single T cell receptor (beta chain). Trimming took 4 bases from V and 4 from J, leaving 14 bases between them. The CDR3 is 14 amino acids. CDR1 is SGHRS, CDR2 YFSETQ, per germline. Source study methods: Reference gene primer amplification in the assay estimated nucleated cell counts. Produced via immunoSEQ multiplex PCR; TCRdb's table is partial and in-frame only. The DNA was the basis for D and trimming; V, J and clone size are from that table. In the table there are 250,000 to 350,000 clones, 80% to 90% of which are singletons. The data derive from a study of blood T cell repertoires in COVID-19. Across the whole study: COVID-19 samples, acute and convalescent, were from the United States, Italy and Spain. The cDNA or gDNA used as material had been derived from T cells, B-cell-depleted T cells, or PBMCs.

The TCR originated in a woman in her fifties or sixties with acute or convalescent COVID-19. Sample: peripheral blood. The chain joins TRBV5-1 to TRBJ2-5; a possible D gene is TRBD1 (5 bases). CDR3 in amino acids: CASSQLPGPETQYF. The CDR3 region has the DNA TGCGCCAGCAGCCAGCTGCCAGGGCCAGAGACCCAGTACTTC.